This TCR beta chain was documented in a study of T cells in Graves' hyperthyroidism and ophthalmopathy. At least ten counts were recorded for this clonotype. Its antigen remains unidentified. Researchers took RNA transcripts and amplified the TCR beta CDR3 regions from them. During a first-round RT-PCR of the TCR CDR3, the HTBI primer set was used. TCRdb re-derived calls from the multiplex PCR reads in MiXCR, one entry per CDR3 protein. The sample has about 300,000 distinct CDR3 sequences; 20% to 30% are singletons. Findings of the study overall: Stable hyperthyroidism was separated from ophthalmopathy by a model based on 13 V-J features. Ophthalmopathy prediction by the model preceded onset by a median approximately 6.9 months.

The CDR3 contains 13 residues. The ends were cut back, 3 bases at V and 8 bases at J, with 16 bases in the middle. Germline V gene sequence: CDR1 DFQATT, CDR2 SNEGSKA (reference sequence). Any patient presenting with uncontrolled infection, other autoimmune disease, pregnancy or lactation was left out. The chain employs TRBV20-1 and TRBJ1-2; D gene unclear. Sample: blood. The sequence derives from a man aged 35 to 55 with Graves' hyperthyroidism that later progressed to Graves' ophthalmopathy. The CDR3 loop is CSASHPVLSGYTF. In nucleotides, the CDR3 is TGCAGTGCTAGTCATCCCGTTTTATCCGGCTACACCTTC.